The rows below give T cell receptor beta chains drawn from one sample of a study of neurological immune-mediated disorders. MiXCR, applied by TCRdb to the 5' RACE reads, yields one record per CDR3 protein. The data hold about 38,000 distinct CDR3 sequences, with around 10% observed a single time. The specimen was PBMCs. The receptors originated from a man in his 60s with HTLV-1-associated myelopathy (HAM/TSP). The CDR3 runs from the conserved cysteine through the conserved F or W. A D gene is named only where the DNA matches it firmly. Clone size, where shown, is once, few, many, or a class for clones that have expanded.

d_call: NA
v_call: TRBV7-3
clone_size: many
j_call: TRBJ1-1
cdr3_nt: TGTGCCAGCAGCTTAAGGTCTCCCATGAACACTGAAGCTTTCTTT
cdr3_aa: CASSLRSPMNTEAFF

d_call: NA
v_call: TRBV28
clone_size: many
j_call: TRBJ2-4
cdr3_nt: TGTGCCAGCAGTCTGGGAAGGTCCTGGGACATTCAGTACTTC
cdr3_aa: CASSLGRSWDIQYF

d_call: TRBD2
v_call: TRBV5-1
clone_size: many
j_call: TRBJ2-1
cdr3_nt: TGCGCCTCGCAGGCAAGAGCGGGGCCCAATGAGCAGTTCTTC
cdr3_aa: CASQARAGPNEQFF

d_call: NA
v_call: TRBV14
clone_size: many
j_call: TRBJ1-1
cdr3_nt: TGTGCCAGCAGGGCCCCGGCAAACACTGAAGCTTTCTTT
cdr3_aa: CASRAPANTEAFF

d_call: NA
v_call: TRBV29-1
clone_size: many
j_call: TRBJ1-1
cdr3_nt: TGCAGCGTTGAGCTTATACTGGCGAACACTGAAGCTTTCTTT
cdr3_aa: CSVELILANTEAFF

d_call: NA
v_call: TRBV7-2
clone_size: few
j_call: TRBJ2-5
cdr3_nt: TGTGCCAGCAGCGAGGCGGCTTGGTTTGGGACCCAGTACTTC
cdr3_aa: CASSEAAWFGTQYF

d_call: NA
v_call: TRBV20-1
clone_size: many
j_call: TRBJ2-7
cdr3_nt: TGCAGTGCCCGGAAGGGGGGTACCTACGAGCAGTACTTC
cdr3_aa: CSARKGGTYEQYF

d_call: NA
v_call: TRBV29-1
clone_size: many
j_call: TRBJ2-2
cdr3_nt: TGCAGCGTCGCCCAGGGCGGCGGGATGTACGGGGAGCTGTTTTTT
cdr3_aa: CSVAQGGGMYGELFF

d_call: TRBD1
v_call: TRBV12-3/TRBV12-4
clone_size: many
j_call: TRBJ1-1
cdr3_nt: TGTGCCAGCAGTTTAGTACAGGGGCATGAAGCTTTCTTT
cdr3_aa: CASSLVQGHEAFF

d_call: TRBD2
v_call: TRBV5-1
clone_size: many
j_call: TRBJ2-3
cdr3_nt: TGCGCCAGCCGTATAGCGGGAGTGAGGGATACGCAGTATTTT
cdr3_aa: CASRIAGVRDTQYF

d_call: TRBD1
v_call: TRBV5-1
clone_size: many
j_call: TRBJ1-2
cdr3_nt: TGCGCCAGCAGCTTGGATTACGGGACAGCAAGATATGGCTACACCTTC
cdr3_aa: CASSLDYGTARYGYTF

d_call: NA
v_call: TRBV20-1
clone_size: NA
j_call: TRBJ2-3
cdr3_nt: TGCAGTGCTAGACCGGGACCCAAGGCAATCACAGATACGCAGTATTTT
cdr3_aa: CSARPGPKAITDTQYF

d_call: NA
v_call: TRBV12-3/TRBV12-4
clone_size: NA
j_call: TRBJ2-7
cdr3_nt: TGTTCCAGCTGTTTAGGCCCAGCGCGAGGATCCTACGAGCAGTACTTC
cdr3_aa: CSSCLGPARGSYEQYF

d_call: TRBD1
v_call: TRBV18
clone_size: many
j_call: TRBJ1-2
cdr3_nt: TGTGCCAGCTCACCCGGACAGGGTTATGGCTACACCTTC
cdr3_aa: CASSPGQGYGYTF

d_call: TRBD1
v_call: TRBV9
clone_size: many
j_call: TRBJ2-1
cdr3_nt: TGTGCCAGCAGCGTAGCTCAGGGGGCTCATGAGCAGTTCTTC
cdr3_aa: CASSVAQGAHEQFF

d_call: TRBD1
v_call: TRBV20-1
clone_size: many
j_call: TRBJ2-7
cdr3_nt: TGCAGTGCTAGAGATATTACAGGGGCCGCCTACGAGCAGTACTTC
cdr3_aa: CSARDITGAAYEQYF

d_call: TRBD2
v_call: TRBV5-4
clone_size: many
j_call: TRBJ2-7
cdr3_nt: TGTGCCAGCAGCCCGGGAGTGGCTAGCGGAACCTACGAGCAGTACTTC
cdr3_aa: CASSPGVASGTYEQYF

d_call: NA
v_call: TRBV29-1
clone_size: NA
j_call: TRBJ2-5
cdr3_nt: TGCAGCGTTTCACAGTCCCTGGGGAAAGAGACCCAGTACTTC
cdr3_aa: CSVSQSLGKETQYF

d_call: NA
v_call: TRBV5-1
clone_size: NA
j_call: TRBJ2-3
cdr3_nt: TGCGCCAGCAGCCCTGGAGGGACTCCCAAGGGAGATACGCAGTATTTT
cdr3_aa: CASSPGGTPKGDTQYF

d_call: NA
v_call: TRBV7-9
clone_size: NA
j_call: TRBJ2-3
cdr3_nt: TGTGCCAGCAGCTTTTGGTACCGGGTATTTGCAGATACGCAGTATTTT
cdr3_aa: CASSFWYRVFADTQYF

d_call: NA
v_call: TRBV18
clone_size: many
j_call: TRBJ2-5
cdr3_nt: TGTGCCAGCTCACCGGGCAGGAACCAAGAGACCCAGTACTTC
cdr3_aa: CASSPGRNQETQYF

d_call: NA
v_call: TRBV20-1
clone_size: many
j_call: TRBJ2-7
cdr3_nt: TGCAGTGCTATGTCGGCTGGCTACGAGCAGTACTTC
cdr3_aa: CSAMSAGYEQYF

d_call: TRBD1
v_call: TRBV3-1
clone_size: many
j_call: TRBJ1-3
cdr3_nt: TGTGCCAGCAGCCAAATCTTTACAGGGGACCTAACTGGAAACACCATATATTTT
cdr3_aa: CASSQIFTGDLTGNTIYF

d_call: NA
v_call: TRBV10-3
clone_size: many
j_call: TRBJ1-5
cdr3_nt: TGTGCCATCAGCCTAGGACAGACTAATCAGCCCCAGCATTTT
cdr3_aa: CAISLGQTNQPQHF

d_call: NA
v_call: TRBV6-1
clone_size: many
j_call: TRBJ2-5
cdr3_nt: TGTGCCAGCAGAGAAAGACCCCACGGCAGGGAGACCCAGTACTTC
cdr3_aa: CASRERPHGRETQYF

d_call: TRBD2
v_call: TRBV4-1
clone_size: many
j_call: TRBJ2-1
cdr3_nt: TGCGCCAGCAGCCGCACACCCAGCGGGACCTCCTACAATGAGCAGTTCTTC
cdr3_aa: CASSRTPSGTSYNEQFF

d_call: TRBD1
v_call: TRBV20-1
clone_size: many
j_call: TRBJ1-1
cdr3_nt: TGCAGTGCTAGAGCGGGGGCAGGGGGCACTGAAGCTTTCTTT
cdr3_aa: CSARAGAGGTEAFF

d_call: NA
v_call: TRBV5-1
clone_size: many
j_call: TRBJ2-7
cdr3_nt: TGCGCCAGCAGCTTGGACGGGGTTGGCGAGCAGTACTTC
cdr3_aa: CASSLDGVGEQYF